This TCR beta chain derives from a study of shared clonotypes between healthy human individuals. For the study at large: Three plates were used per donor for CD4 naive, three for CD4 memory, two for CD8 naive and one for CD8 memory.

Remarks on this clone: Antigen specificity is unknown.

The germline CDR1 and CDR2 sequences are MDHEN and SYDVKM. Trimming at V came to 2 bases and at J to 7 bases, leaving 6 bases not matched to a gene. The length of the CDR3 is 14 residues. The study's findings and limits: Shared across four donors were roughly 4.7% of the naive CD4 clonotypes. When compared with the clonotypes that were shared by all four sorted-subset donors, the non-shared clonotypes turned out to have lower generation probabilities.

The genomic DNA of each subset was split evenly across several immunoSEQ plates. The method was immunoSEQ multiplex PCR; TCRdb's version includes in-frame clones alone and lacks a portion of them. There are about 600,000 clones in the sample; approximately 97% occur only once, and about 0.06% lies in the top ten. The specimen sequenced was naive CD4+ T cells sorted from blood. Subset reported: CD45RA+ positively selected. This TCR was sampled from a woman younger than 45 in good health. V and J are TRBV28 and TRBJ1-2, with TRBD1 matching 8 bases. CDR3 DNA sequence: TGTGCCAGCAGTTTAAAAGCAGGGGGCTCTGGCTACACCTTC. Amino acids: CASSLKAGGSGYTF.